Listed below are T cell receptor beta chains from one sample, sequenced in a study of blood T cell repertoires in COVID-19. Measured with immunoSEQ multiplex PCR; TCRdb has only the in-frame clones, and not every one. The repertoire holds about 200,000 clones, with approximately 80% as singletons. The sample was peripheral blood. Every receptor here comes from a man in his fifties or sixties with acute or convalescent COVID-19. The CDR3 runs from the conserved cysteine through the conserved F or W.

v_call	j_call	cdr3_aa
TRBV12-3/TRBV12-4	TRBJ2-5	CASSLSVQETQYF
TRBV19	TRBJ1-1	CASSSTRQGQTEAFF
TRBV6-1	TRBJ1-2	CASSDVGQRSGYTF
TRBV27	TRBJ2-7	CASSSDKAYEQYF
TRBV29-1	TRBJ2-4	CSVVLQGNIQYF
TRBV7-8	TRBJ1-1	CASSFDSFNTEAFF
TRBV4-1	TRBJ1-3	CASSQTSLGSGNTIYF
TRBV6-5	TRBJ2-7	CASSFRLAGSYEQYF
TRBV9	TRBJ2-5	CASSVEQGWEETQYF
TRBV11-1	TRBJ1-2	CASSGDRTNYGYTF
TRBV7-2	TRBJ2-1	CASSPAGASYNEQFF
TRBV10-3	TRBJ2-7	CAITGGQGAAYEQYF
TRBV2	TRBJ2-2	CASSERLAGTAGELFF
TRBV2	TRBJ2-4	CASSEAGLAAYF
TRBV30	TRBJ2-7	CAWSVMGDEQYF
TRBV10-3	TRBJ1-5	CAISEWGNRERSNQPQHF
TRBV11-2	TRBJ2-7	CASSFIPGGYEQYF
TRBV19	TRBJ2-3	CASSIDRTSGVNTQYF
TRBV27	TRBJ2-1	CASTDRGPVDEQFF
TRBV19	TRBJ1-5	CASSIAQADQPQHF
TRBV5-1	TRBJ1-5	CASSPHARDSNQPQHF
TRBV5-4	TRBJ2-1	CASSPRTSNEQFF
TRBV14	TRBJ2-7	CASSQDPGLAGSGYPSEQYF
TRBV10-3	TRBJ1-2	CAISEGGDYGYTF
TRBV7-3	TRBJ1-1	CASSPFVTVNTEAFF
TRBV11-2	TRBJ1-1	CASSLAQANTEAFF
TRBV5-1	TRBJ2-2	CASSNLTRGRNTGELFF
TRBV10-3	TRBJ2-7	CAMRDSPTYEQYF
TRBV4-3	TRBJ1-1	CASSQDGSRGSTEAFF
TRBV6-2/TRBV6-3	TRBJ1-1	CASSLGTLNTEAFF
TRBV5-6	TRBJ1-1	CASSGTLNTEAFF
TRBV6-2/TRBV6-3	TRBJ2-7	CASSGGTGRINEQYF
TRBV5-8	TRBJ2-1	CASSFGTSGLNEQFF
TRBV14	TRBJ1-5	CASSQDQAGPQHF
TRBV12-3/TRBV12-4	TRBJ1-2	CASSSLYGYTF
TRBV5-1	TRBJ1-1	CASSLQQGATTEAFF
TRBV5-1	TRBJ1-2	CASSLGAGNGYTF
TRBV9	TRBJ2-5	CASSPHTGQETQYF
TRBV9	TRBJ2-5	CASSVAAEETQYF
TRBV7-2	TRBJ2-3	CASSPGLAADTQYF
TRBV4-1	TRBJ2-2	CASSQGSAGGATGELFF
TRBV2	TRBJ1-3	CASIPSSGNTIYF
TRBV7-9	TRBJ1-2	CASSPLTGLNYGYTF
TRBV3-1/TRBV3-2	TRBJ1-1	CASSQGEVNTEAFF
TRBV18	TRBJ2-1	CASSTGQYNEQFF
TRBV2	TRBJ1-3	CASSEPRSGNTIYF
TRBV19	TRBJ1-3	CASSGGMRSGNTIYF
TRBV18	TRBJ2-5	CASSPGLAGEETQYF
TRBV19	TRBJ1-1	CASSPGTDPNTEAFF
TRBV2	TRBJ1-1	CANRDRGNTEAFF
TRBV24-1	TRBJ2-1	CATSDYTSAPNNEQFF
TRBV5-6	TRBJ2-3	CASSFKTGTMKQYF
TRBV6-6	TRBJ1-5	CASSYSTGEHQPQHF
TRBV28	TRBJ1-3	CASLSGNTIYF
TRBV11-2	TRBJ2-1	CASSSPWRGINEQFF